This TCR beta chain was sequenced for a study of technical replicates of blood from a few donors. TCRdb keeps only in-frame clones here, not all; method: immunoSEQ multiplex PCR. This table holds about 82,000 clones, nearly 96% found once. This TCR came from a human donor in good health. The sequenced material came from T cells isolated from PBMCs.

CDR3 in DNA: TGTGCCAGCACTGACAGGGCCGCCTATGGCTACACCTTC. Translated, it gives CASTDRAAYGYTF. This chain links TRBV6-5 with TRBJ1-2, with TRBD1 identical over 7 bases. V shed 7 bases and J 4 bases; nucleotides not matched to a gene: 6. Germline V gene sequence: CDR1 MNHEY, CDR2 SVGAGI. The CDR3 totals 13 residues.